The 30 T cell receptor beta chains presented below share a single source sample, sequenced in a study of T cell responses to AZD1222 COVID-19 vaccine (dated by TCRdb to 2020 to 2022). The library came from the immunoSEQ multiplex PCR assay. In its TCRdb copy, this immuneACCESS table keeps in-frame sequences only and misses some clones. Where compared with another copy, unresolved V genes explain less than half of these, and the others have no known cause. The sample profile shows some 110,000 clones; around 84% of them were found once. Of the sample, roughly 18% is held by the ten largest clones. The sample's time point label is to be understood as: about 28 days (+/-7) after the second vaccine dose. The specimen was peripheral blood, collected 28 days after the second AZD1222 dose. The receptors shown here come from an adult who received the AZD1222 COVID-19 vaccine.

The V and J genes are TRBV7-2 and TRBJ2-5; D uncertain. Germline-derived CDR1 and CDR2 are SGHTA and FQGNSA. V shed 5 bases and J shed 1 base, with 14 bases lying between them. The CDR3 sequence is 15 residues long. CDR3 amino acids: CASSQPLVTQETQYF. The CDR3 DNA is TGTGCCAGCAGCCAACCTTTGGTTACCCAAGAGACCCAGTACTTC.

This clone has only a few counts. This chain connects TRBV19 to TRBJ1-4; D gene ambiguous. Germline CDR1 LNHDA, CDR2 SQIVND (reference sequence). CDR3 size: 18 residues. Trimming took 9 bases from V and 7 from J, leaving 30 bases between them. The CDR3 region has the DNA TGTGCCAGCCTCCCCCTTTGGCGAGGGTCCGTCGAGGGTGAAAAACTGTTTTTT. It is translated as CASLPLWRGSVEGEKLFF. The full variable domain, with the rest looked up from reference TRBV19 and TRBJ1-4, is DGGITQSPKYLFRKEGQNVTLSCEQNLNHDAMYWYRQDPGQGLRLIYYSQIVNDFQKGDIAEGYSVSREKKESFPLTVTSAQKNPTAFYLCASLPLWRGSVEGEKLFFGSGTQLSVL.

The rearrangement links TRBV10-3 to TRBJ2-6; either TRBD1 or TRBD2 may supply D (5 bases each). The germline V and J ends were trimmed by 6 bases and 1 base, with 10 bases remaining between them. This CDR3 is built from 15 residues. Germline V gene sequence: CDR1 ENHRY, CDR2 SYGVKD. As DNA, the CDR3 is TGTGCCATCAGAAGGGGAGAATCTGGGGCCAACGTCCTGACTTTC. This encodes CAIRRGESGANVLTF.

The chain has TRBV6-5 and TRBJ2-3; D remains unclear. Per the germline V gene, CDR1 is MNHEY and CDR2 is SVGAGI. CDR3 length equals 12 residues. Between the trimmed V and J ends, which lost 6 bases and 0 bases, there was a span of 4 bases. The CDR3 DNA reads as TGTGCCAGCAGGGACAGCACAGATACGCAGTATTTT. Amino acid sequence: CASRDSTDTQYF.

The chain couples TRBV28 to TRBJ2-7; 8 positions match TRBD1. V shed 4 bases, J shed 6 bases, and the junction held 5 bases outside the gene matches. The CDR3 extends over 13 amino acids. The V gene's germline CDR1 is MDHEN and CDR2 SYDVKM. CDR3 DNA: TGTGCCAGCAGTTCGGGACAGGAATTCGAGCAGTACTTC. Protein sequence: CASSSGQEFEQYF.

This clone was counted only a few times. V gene TRBV19 combines with J gene TRBJ2-2; 7 positions match TRBD2. The CDR3 is made up of 17 amino acids. The junction had 13 bases not matched to a gene; V was cut back by 7 bases and J by 2 bases. Germline lookup yields CDR1 LNHDA and CDR2 SQIVND (reference sequence). The DNA of the CDR3 is TGTGCCAGTACCATGGACGGGCTAGCGGCAAACACCGGGGAGCTGTTTTTT. Translating it yields CASTMDGLAANTGELFF.

There are a few counts of this clone. This rearrangement joins TRBV28 to TRBJ1-5; D call uncertain. The V end was cut by 6 bases, the J end by 2 bases, with 14 bases between. This CDR3 comprises 15 residues. Germline V gives CDR1 MDHEN, CDR2 SYDVKM. CDR3 sequence reads: CASRPFVARNQPQHF. The CDR3 DNA reads as TGTGCCAGCAGGCCCTTCGTTGCCCGCAATCAGCCCCAGCATTTT.

The chain employs TRBV28 and TRBJ1-1; D uncertain. CDR1 and CDR2 (germline): MDHEN, SYDVKM. V lost 6 bases, J lost 1 base, and 9 bases lay in between. The CDR3 runs to 13 residues. CDR3: CASSSGSNTEAFF. The CDR3 DNA reads as TGTGCCAGCAGCTCCGGGTCGAACACTGAAGCTTTCTTT.

The genes are TRBV6-5 and TRBJ2-2, with D possibly TRBD1 on 6 matching bases. The CDR3 length is 15 residues. Germline V CDR1 and CDR2: MNHEY, SVGAGI. Trimming left V 5 bases short and J 0 bases short, with 10 bases between. The CDR3 region is CASSPGHSNTGELFF. DNA of the CDR3: TGTGCCAGCAGTCCGGGACATTCGAACACCGGGGAGCTGTTTTTT.

The genes are TRBV15 and TRBJ1-5; D not resolved. Germline CDR1 reads LNHNV; CDR2 reads YYDKDF (reference sequence). V was pared by 0 bases and J by 7 bases, with 13 bases between. This CDR3 spans 15 amino acids. As DNA, the CDR3 is TGTGCCACCAGCAGAGAGAACGAAGCATACCAGCCCCAGCATTTT. This translates into CATSRENEAYQPQHF.

The chain links TRBV4-1 to TRBJ2-5; 9 nucleotides agree with TRBD1. There are 19 residues in the CDR3. Trimming removed 4 bases from V and 3 bases from J; junction bases left unmatched: 18. Per the germline V gene, CDR1 is MGHRA and CDR2 is YSYEKL. CDR3 residues: CASSLGEGLSRDREETQYF. The CDR3 bases are TGCGCCAGCAGCCTGGGGGAAGGGTTGTCCCGGGACAGGGAAGAGACCCAGTACTTC.

The V call is TRBV19, the J call TRBJ2-1; the match to TRBD2 covers 7 bases. V shed 3 bases and J 4 bases; nucleotides not matched to a gene: 9. This CDR3 comprises 16 residues. Looked up from germline, CDR1 is LNHDA and CDR2 is SQIVND (reference sequence). DNA of the CDR3: TGTGCCAGTAGTATTCGCGGGCTAGCGGCTTACAATGAGCAGTTCTTC. It specifies CASSIRGLAAYNEQFF.

This chain links TRBV7-2 with TRBJ2-3; D is perhaps TRBD1 or TRBD2 (6 bases each). Germline loops: CDR1 SGHTA, CDR2 FQGNSA. V was clipped by 5 bases and J by 2 bases, with 17 bases between them. The CDR3 loop spans 16 amino acids. CDR3 amino acids: CASSRGVSQPTDTQYF. The CDR3 coding sequence is TGTGCCAGCAGCAGGGGGGTCAGCCAACCCACAGATACGCAGTATTTT.

This chain connects TRBV2 to TRBJ2-5, with TRBD2 matching over 8 bases. The germline CDR1 and CDR2 sequences are SNHLY and FYNNEI. Trimming at V came to 6 bases and at J to 9 bases, leaving 12 bases not matched to a gene. This CDR3 spans 14 amino acids. CDR3 coding DNA: TGTGCCAGCAGATATAGCGGGGCCTTGGGGGCCCAGTACTTC. Encoded protein: CASRYSGALGAQYF.

V usage is TRBV27 and J usage is TRBJ2-7; D call uncertain. This CDR3 comprises 11 residues. The germline gives CDR1 MNHEY, CDR2 SMNVEV (reference sequence). Trimming took off 10 bases at V and 2 bases at J, with 9 bases between the two ends. The CDR3 here is CATQTAYEQYF. CDR3 DNA sequence: TGTGCCACCCAAACCGCCTACGAGCAGTACTTC.

The chain carries TRBV27 and TRBJ2-1; 10 positions match TRBD1. With V trimmed by 7 bases and J by 4 bases, 7 bases remained unmatched. The CDR3 spans 15 residues. Germline V gives CDR1 MNHEY, CDR2 SMNVEV (reference sequence). The DNA of the CDR3 is TGTGCCAGCACCGGGACAGGGGTCGGGTACAATGAGCAGTTCTTC. Its translation is CASTGTGVGYNEQFF.

This clone came up once. The rearrangement links TRBV19 to TRBJ1-1; D is unclear. The length of the CDR3 is 13 residues. Trimming left V 5 bases short and J 1 base short, with 8 bases between. Germline CDR1 reads LNHDA; CDR2 reads SQIVND (reference sequence). CDR3 protein: CASSREKNTEAFF. The DNA for the CDR3 is TGTGCCAGTAGTCGAGAGAAGAACACTGAAGCTTTCTTT.

The gene calls are TRBV19 and TRBJ1-3, with 7 bases aligning to TRBD1. This CDR3 is built from 17 residues. The junction had 10 bases not matched to a gene; V was cut back by 5 bases and J by 0 bases. Per the germline V gene, CDR1 is LNHDA and CDR2 is SQIVND (reference sequence). In DNA form, the CDR3 reads TGTGCCAGTAGTCTCTCTGGGACAGCATCCTCTGGAAACACCATATATTTT. It codes for CASSLSGTASSGNTIYF.

The chain combines TRBV28 with TRBJ1-2; D is unclear. The CDR3 extends over 11 amino acids. CDR1 is MDHEN, CDR2 SYDVKM, per germline. With 7 bases removed from V and 2 bases from J, the gap between germline ends came to 5 bases. The CDR3 spells CASTGNYGYTF. In DNA, the CDR3 is TGTGCCAGCACAGGCAACTATGGCTACACCTTC.

The chain has TRBV5-4 and TRBJ2-6; D not resolved. V lost 1 base and J lost 0, with 2 bases in between. The CDR3 covers 14 residues. CDR1 and CDR2 from the germline V gene are SGHNT and YYREEE (reference sequence). This chain's CDR3 is CASSLLSGANVLTF. CDR3 bases: TGTGCCAGCAGCTTGCTCTCTGGGGCCAACGTCCTGACTTTC.

The rearrangement joins TRBV2 to TRBJ2-3; a weak D match, TRBD1 (6 bases). The CDR3 sequence is 14 residues long. V was pared by 1 base and J by 8 bases, with 13 bases between. Germline-derived CDR1 and CDR2 are SNHLY and FYNNEI. The chain's CDR3 is CASSEEGVTRTQYF. CDR3 bases: TGTGCCAGCAGTGAAGAGGGGGTCACCCGTACGCAGTATTTT.

CDR3 sequence: CASSLDGMNTEAFF. The CDR3 DNA is TGCGCCAGCAGCTTGGACGGCATGAACACTGAAGCTTTCTTT. The chain joins TRBV5-1 to TRBJ1-1; no firm D call. Germline loops: CDR1 SGHRS, CDR2 YFSETQ. With 0 bases removed from V and 0 bases from J, the gap between germline ends came to 6 bases. This CDR3 spans 14 amino acids.

The gene calls are TRBV7-6 and TRBJ1-4; 7 nucleotides match TRBD1. Germline V gene lookup returns CDR1 SGHVS and CDR2 FNYEAQ. This CDR3 spans 15 amino acids. V trimming: 0 bases; J trimming: 7 bases; junction bases outside the gene matches: 5. CDR3 protein: CASSLAAGGGEKLFF. In DNA form, the CDR3 reads TGTGCCAGCAGCTTAGCGGCAGGGGGAGGTGAAAAACTGTTTTTT.

This clone was observed a few times. This sequence joins TRBV24-1 and TRBJ1-1, with D possibly matching TRBD1 (6 bases). Trimming left V 7 bases short and J 7 bases short, with 9 bases between. Germline V gives CDR1 KGHDR, CDR2 SFDVKD. This CDR3 has 11 residues. CDR3 residues: CATRQGYEAFF. The CDR3 coding sequence is TGTGCCACCAGGCAGGGGTATGAAGCTTTCTTT.

The chain couples TRBV5-1 to TRBJ1-1, with a weak D call TRBD1 (5 bases). The CDR3 is 17 amino acids. Trimming pared 0 bases from V and 1 base from J, leaving 16 bases between. Germline V gene lookup returns CDR1 SGHRS and CDR2 YFSETQ. Written as DNA, the CDR3 is TGCGCCAGCAGCTTGGCGGGCGGGGCGCTCAGGAACACTGAAGCTTTCTTT. Its translation: CASSLAGGALRNTEAFF.

The chain employs TRBV10-3 and TRBJ1-5; tentative D call: TRBD1 (6 bases). This CDR3 is built from 13 residues. Germline-derived CDR1 and CDR2 are ENHRY and SYGVKD. Trimming left V 3 bases short and J 4 bases short, with 7 bases between. The CDR3 nucleotides are TGTGCCATCAGTGATGACAGGAATCAGCCCCAGCATTTT. Its translation is CAISDDRNQPQHF.

The chain joins TRBV7-3 to TRBJ2-2, with 8 bases lining up with TRBD1. J gave up 2 bases and V 6 bases, and 5 bases lay outside the gene matches. The CDR3 length is 15 residues. Germline V gene lookup returns CDR1 SGHTA and CDR2 FQGTGA. The CDR3 DNA reads as TGTGCCAGCAGAGGACAGGGATCAAACACCGGGGAGCTGTTTTTT. This codes for CASRGQGSNTGELFF.

The gene calls are TRBV6-4 and TRBJ2-3; perhaps TRBD1 as D (6 bases). Germline V gives CDR1 MRHNA, CDR2 SNTAGT. The CDR3 totals 15 residues. The ends were cut back, 6 bases at V and 1 base at J, with 14 bases in the middle. The CDR3 sequence is CASSLQGVGTDTQYF. CDR3 in DNA: TGTGCCAGCAGCCTACAGGGTGTGGGCACAGATACGCAGTATTTT.

The CDR3 spells CASSLDRTYGYTF. The CDR3 DNA reads as TGTGCCAGCAGTTTAGACAGGACCTATGGCTACACCTTC. The chain uses TRBV6-5 and TRBJ1-2, with a possible D match to TRBD1 (6 bases). Germline loops: CDR1 MNHEY, CDR2 SVGAGI. The length of the CDR3 is 13 residues. The V end was cut by 4 bases, the J end by 4 bases, with 10 bases between.

This chain uses TRBV28 with TRBJ2-1; 7 bases align to TRBD2. The CDR3 length is 15 residues. Germline V gives CDR1 MDHEN, CDR2 SYDVKM. Trimming at V came to 3 bases and at J to 2 bases, leaving 4 bases not matched to a gene. This CDR3 is CASSLAGEPYNEQFF. The CDR3 DNA reads as TGTGCCAGCAGTTTGGCGGGAGAACCCTACAATGAGCAGTTCTTC. The whole variable domain, remainder taken from reference TRBV28 and TRBJ2-1, is DVKVTQSSRYLVKRTGEKVFLECVQDMDHENMFWYRQDPGLGLRLIYFSYDVKMKEKGDIPEGYSVSREKKERFSLILESASTNQTSMYLCASSLAGEPYNEQFFGPGTRLTVL.